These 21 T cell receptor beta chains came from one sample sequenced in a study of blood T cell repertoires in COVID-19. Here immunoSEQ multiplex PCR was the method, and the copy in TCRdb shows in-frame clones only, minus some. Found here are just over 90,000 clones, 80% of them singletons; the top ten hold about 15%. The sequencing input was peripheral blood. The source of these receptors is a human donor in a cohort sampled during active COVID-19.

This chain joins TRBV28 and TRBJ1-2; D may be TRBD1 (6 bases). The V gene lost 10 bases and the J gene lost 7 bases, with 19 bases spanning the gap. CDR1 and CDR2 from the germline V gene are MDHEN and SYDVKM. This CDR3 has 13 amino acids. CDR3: CATSTGLRSGYTF. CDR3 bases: TGTGCCACTTCGACAGGTCTGAGGAGTGGCTACACCTTC.

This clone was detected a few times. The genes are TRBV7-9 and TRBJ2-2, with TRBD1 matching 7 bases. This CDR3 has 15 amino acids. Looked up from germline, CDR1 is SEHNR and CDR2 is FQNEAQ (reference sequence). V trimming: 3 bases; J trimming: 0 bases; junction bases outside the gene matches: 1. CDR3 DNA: TGTGCCAGCAGCTTCGGACAGGCGAACACCGGGGAGCTGTTTTTT. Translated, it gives CASSFGQANTGELFF. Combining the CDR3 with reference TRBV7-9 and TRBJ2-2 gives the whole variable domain DTGVSQNPRHKITKRGQNVTFRCDPISEHNRLYWYRQTLGQGPEFLTYFQNEAQLEKSRLLSDRFSAERPKGSFSTLEIQRTEQGDSAMYLCASSFGQANTGELFFGEGSRLTVL.

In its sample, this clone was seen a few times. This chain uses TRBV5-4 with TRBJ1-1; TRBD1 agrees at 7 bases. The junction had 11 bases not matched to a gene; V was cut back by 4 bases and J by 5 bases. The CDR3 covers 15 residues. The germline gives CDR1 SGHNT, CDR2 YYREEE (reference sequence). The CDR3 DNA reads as TGTGCCAGCAGCGTCGAGGGGGCCAGAGGGACTGAAGCTTTCTTT. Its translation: CASSVEGARGTEAFF.

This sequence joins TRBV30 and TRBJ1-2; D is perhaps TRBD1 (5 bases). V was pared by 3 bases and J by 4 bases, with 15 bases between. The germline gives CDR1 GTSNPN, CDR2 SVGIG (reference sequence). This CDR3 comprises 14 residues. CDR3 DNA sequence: TGTGCCTGGAGCGTTGGGGGACTAAGCTATGGCTACACCTTC. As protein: CAWSVGGLSYGYTF.

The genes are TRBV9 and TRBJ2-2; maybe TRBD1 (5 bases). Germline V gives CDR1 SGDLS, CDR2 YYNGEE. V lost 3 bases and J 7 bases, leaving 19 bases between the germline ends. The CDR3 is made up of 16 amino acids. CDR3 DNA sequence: TGTGCCAGCAGCGATACCGTAACTACCACAGGCGGGGAGCTGTTTTTT. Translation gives CASSDTVTTTGGELFF.

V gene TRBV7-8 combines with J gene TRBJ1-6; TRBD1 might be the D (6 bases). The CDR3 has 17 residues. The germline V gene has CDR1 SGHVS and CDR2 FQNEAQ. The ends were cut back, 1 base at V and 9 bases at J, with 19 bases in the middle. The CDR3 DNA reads TGTGCCAGCAGCTTAGACTCATCAGGGGCGAATGGTTCACCCCTCCACTTT. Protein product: CASSLDSSGANGSPLHF.

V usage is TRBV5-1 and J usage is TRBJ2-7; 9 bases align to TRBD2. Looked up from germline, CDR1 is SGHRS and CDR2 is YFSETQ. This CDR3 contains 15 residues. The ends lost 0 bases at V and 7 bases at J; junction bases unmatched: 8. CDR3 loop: CASSLDGGRAQEQYF. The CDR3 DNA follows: TGCGCCAGCAGCTTGGATGGCGGGAGGGCCCAAGAGCAGTACTTC.

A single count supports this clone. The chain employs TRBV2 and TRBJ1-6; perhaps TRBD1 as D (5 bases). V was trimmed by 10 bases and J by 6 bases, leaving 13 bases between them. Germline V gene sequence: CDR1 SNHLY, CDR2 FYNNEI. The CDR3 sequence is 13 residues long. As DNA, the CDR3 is TGTGCCACCCGGGGGACGTTTAATTCACCCCTCCACTTT. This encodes CATRGTFNSPLHF.

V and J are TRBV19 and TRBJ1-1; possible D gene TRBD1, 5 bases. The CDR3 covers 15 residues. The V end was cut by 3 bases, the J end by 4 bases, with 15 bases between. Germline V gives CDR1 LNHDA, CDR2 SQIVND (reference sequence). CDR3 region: CASSIVSEGRTEAFF. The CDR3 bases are TGTGCCAGTAGTATTGTTTCGGAGGGACGCACTGAAGCTTTCTTT.

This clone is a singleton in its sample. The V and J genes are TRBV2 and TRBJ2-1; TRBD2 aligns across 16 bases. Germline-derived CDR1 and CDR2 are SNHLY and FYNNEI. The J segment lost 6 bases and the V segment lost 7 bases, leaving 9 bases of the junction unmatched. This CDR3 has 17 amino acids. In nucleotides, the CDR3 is TGTGCCAGCAAGGGGACTAGCGGGAGGGCCTCTCGCAATGAGCAGTTCTTC. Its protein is CASKGTSGRASRNEQFF. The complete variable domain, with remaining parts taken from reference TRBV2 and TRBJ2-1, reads EPEVTQTPSHQVTQMGQEVILRCVPISNHLYFYWYRQILGQKVEFLVSFYNNEISEKSEIFDDQFSVERPDGSNFTLKIRSTKLEDSAMYFCASKGTSGRASRNEQFFGPGTRLTVL.

For the CDR3, the DNA is TGTGCCAGCACCCTGGGGGGAACCTACAATGAGCAGTTCTTC. Its translation: CASTLGGTYNEQFF. This rearrangement joins TRBV28 to TRBJ2-1; D may be TRBD2 (6 bases). The CDR3 is 14 residues long. Per the germline V gene, CDR1 is MDHEN and CDR2 is SYDVKM. Trimming left V 7 bases short and J 2 bases short, with 12 bases between.

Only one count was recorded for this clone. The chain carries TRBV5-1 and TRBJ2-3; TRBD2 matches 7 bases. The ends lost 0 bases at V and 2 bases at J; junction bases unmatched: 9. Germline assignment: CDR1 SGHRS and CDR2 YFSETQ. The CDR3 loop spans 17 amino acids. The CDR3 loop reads CASSLEAGVRITDTQYF. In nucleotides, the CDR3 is TGCGCCAGCAGCTTGGAGGCGGGAGTGCGTATCACAGATACGCAGTATTTT.

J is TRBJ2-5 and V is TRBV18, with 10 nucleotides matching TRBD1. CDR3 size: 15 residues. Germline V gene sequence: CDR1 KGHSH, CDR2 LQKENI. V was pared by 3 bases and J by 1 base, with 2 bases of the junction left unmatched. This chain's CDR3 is CASSPRDRGQETQYF. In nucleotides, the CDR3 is TGTGCCAGCTCACCGCGGGACAGGGGCCAAGAGACCCAGTACTTC.

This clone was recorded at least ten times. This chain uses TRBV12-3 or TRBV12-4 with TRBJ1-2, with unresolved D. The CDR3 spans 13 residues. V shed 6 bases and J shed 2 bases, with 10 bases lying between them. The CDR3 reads CASRLGRNYGYTF. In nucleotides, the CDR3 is TGTGCCAGCAGGCTTGGGAGGAACTATGGCTACACCTTC.

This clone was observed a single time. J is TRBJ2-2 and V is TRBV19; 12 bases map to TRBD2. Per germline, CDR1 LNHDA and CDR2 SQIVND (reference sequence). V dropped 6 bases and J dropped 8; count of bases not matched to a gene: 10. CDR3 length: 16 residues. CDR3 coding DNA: TGTGCCAGTAGAGGGGGACTAGCGGGCCCCGTGGGGGAGCTGTTTTTT. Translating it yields CASRGGLAGPVGELFF. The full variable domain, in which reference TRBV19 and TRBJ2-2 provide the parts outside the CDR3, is DGGITQSPKYLFRKEGQNVTLSCEQNLNHDAMYWYRQDPGQGLRLIYYSQIVNDFQKGDIAEGYSVSREKKESFPLTVTSAQKNPTAFYLCASRGGLAGPVGELFFGEGSRLTVL.

The CDR3 coding sequence is TGTGCCAGCAGCACTGAGGCCCCAGCCGGGGAGCTGTTTTTT. Protein product: CASSTEAPAGELFF. The chain employs TRBV7-9 and TRBJ2-2; unclear D gene. Germline V lookup: CDR1 SEHNR, CDR2 FQNEAQ (reference sequence). The CDR3 is 14 residues long. With 5 bases removed from V and 6 bases from J, the gap between germline ends came to 13 bases. Full variable domain (remainder filled in from reference TRBV7-9 and TRBJ2-2): DTGVSQNPRHKITKRGQNVTFRCDPISEHNRLYWYRQTLGQGPEFLTYFQNEAQLEKSRLLSDRFSAERPKGSFSTLEIQRTEQGDSAMYLCASSTEAPAGELFFGEGSRLTVL.

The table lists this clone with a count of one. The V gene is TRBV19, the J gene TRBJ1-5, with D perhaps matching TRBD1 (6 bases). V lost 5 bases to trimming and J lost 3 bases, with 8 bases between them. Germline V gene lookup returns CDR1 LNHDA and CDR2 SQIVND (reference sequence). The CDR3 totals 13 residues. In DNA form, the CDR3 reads TGTGCCAGTAGTGGACAGTCCAATCAGCCCCAGCATTTT. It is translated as CASSGQSNQPQHF.

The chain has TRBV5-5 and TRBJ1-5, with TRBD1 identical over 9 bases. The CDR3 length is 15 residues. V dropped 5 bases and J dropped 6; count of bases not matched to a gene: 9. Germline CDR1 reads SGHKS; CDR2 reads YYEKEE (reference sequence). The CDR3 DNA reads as TGTGCCAGCAGTCTTACAGGGGGCGAGGTTCAGCCCCAGCATTTT. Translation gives CASSLTGGEVQPQHF.

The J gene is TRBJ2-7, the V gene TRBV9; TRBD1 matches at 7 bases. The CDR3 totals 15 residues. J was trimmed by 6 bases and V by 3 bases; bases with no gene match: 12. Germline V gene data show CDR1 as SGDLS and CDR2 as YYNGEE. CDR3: CASSALGQEGSEQYF. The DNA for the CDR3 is TGTGCCAGCAGCGCCCTCGGACAGGAAGGTTCCGAGCAGTACTTC.

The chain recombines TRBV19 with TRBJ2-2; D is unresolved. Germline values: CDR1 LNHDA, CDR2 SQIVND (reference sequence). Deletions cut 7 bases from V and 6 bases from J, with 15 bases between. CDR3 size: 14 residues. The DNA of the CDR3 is TGTGCCAGTAACACACCCGCCGGGTCCGGGGAGCTGTTTTTT. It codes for CASNTPAGSGELFF. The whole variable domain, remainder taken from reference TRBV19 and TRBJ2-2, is DGGITQSPKYLFRKEGQNVTLSCEQNLNHDAMYWYRQDPGQGLRLIYYSQIVNDFQKGDIAEGYSVSREKKESFPLTVTSAQKNPTAFYLCASNTPAGSGELFFGEGSRLTVL.

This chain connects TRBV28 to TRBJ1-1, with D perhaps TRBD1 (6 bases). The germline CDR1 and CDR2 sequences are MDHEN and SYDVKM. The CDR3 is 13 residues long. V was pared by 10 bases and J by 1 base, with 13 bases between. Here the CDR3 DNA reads TGTGCCATTAAACAGGGACCGAACACTGAAGCTTTCTTT. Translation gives CAIKQGPNTEAFF.